This T cell receptor beta chain was identified in a study of control samples from healthy donors and cancer patients. The CDR3 has 16 residues. Germline V lookup: CDR1 MGHRA, CDR2 YSYEKL. Trimming took 0 bases from V and 1 from J, leaving 10 bases between them. The assay was immunoSEQ multiplex PCR, and TCRdb's table has in-frame clones only and misses some. The table has 170,000 or so clones, roughly 91% seen once; the top ten hold over 1.1%. This clone has a handful of counts. V usage is TRBV4-1 and J usage is TRBJ1-5; no firm D call. This sequence was found in a man between 18 and 29 years old in good health. The sequencing input was blood. The CDR3 coding sequence is TGCGCCAGCAGCCAAGAGAGGATCCCGAGCAATCAGCCCCAGCATTTT. Translated, it gives CASSQERIPSNQPQHF.